Detailed here is one TCR beta chain. Its antigen is not known. With a much larger clone just one base away, this may be a read error. The sample belongs to a study of spatial heterogeneity in lung cancer. TCRdb used MiXCR to reprocess the 5' RACE reads, holding one entry per CDR3 protein. The sample lists some 14,000 distinct CDR3 sequences, around 3.8% occurring once. V lost 0 bases, J lost 2 bases, and 7 bases lay in between. Per germline, CDR1 SGHRS and CDR2 YFSETQ. The CDR3 is made up of 14 amino acids. Whole-study findings and limits: Tumors with more nonsynonymous mutations had more expanded intratumoral alpha and beta TCRs.

Sample time point: sample taken at primary tumor resection. Whole RNA came from tumor, nontumor lung or frozen PBMC and was sequenced without being sorted. The receptor comes from a male donor with early-stage non-small cell lung cancer. Specimen: lung tumor tissue, collected at surgery. The chain recombines TRBV5-1 with TRBJ2-3; the D is unclear. The CDR3 sequence is CASSLGNPTDTQYF. In DNA form, the CDR3 reads TGCGCCAGCAGCTTGGGGAACCCCACAGATACGCAGTATTTT.